This passage covers 11 T cell receptor beta chains from one sample sequenced in a study of cytotoxic CD8 clonotypes in ibrutinib-treated CLL. The method was immunoSEQ multiplex PCR; TCRdb's version includes in-frame clones alone and lacks a portion of them. The sample records 130,000 to 150,000 clones, approximately 80% being singletons. Sample: PBMCs, taken after 12 months of ibrutinib treatment. Receptors were obtained from a human donor with chronic lymphocytic leukemia.

The sample holds a few counts of this clone. CDR3 amino acids: CASSLAVDQPQHF. The CDR3 DNA reads TGTGCCAGCAGCTTAGCGGTTGATCAGCCCCAGCATTTT. The rearrangement uses TRBV7-9 and TRBJ1-5; the D is unclear. The germline V gene encodes CDR1 SEHNR and CDR2 FQNEAQ (reference sequence). This CDR3 has 13 residues. Trimming took 0 bases from V and 5 from J, leaving 5 bases between them.

The chain uses TRBV6-5 and TRBJ1-2, with D tentatively TRBD1 (5 bases). V was pared by 5 bases and J by 5 bases, with 18 bases between. Germline lookup yields CDR1 MNHEY and CDR2 SVGAGI. The CDR3 sequence is 15 residues long. The CDR3 loop is CASSPGTSNIYGYTF. CDR3 sequence (DNA): TGTGCCAGCAGTCCCGGGACGTCGAATATTTATGGCTACACCTTC.

The chain combines TRBV5-6 with TRBJ2-7; possibly TRBD1 for D (6 bases). V lost 5 bases and J lost 3, with 9 bases in between. Germline-derived CDR1 and CDR2 are SGHDT and YYEEEE. The CDR3 extends over 12 amino acids. The CDR3 DNA reads TGTGCCAGCAGAGGGGACAACTACGAGCAGTACTTC. Amino acids: CASRGDNYEQYF.

The chain recombines TRBV11-2 with TRBJ2-7; D gene ambiguous. Per the germline V gene, CDR1 is SGHAT and CDR2 is FQNNGV. The CDR3 covers 16 residues. Trimming took 1 base from V and 0 from J, leaving 13 bases between them. The CDR3: CASSLVVGKSSYEQYF. The CDR3 bases are TGTGCCAGCAGCTTAGTTGTAGGGAAGAGCTCCTACGAGCAGTACTTC.

The chain recombines TRBV19 with TRBJ1-4; D is uncertain. The CDR3 spans 14 residues. Germline V gene lookup returns CDR1 LNHDA and CDR2 SQIVND (reference sequence). V was trimmed by 6 bases and J by 5 bases, leaving 13 bases between them. The CDR3 region has the DNA TGTGCCAGTAGGAACGGTCGGGCAAATGAAAAACTGTTTTTT. Protein: CASRNGRANEKLFF.

CDR3 nucleotides: TGTGCCACCAGCAGGATGGACCTAAACTATGGCTACACCTTC. This codes for CATSRMDLNYGYTF. V and J are TRBV15 and TRBJ1-2; the D is unclear. This CDR3 is built from 14 residues. With 3 bases removed from V and 2 bases from J, the gap between germline ends came to 10 bases. Germline values: CDR1 LNHNV, CDR2 YYDKDF (reference sequence).

The CDR3 nucleotides read TGTGCCAGTAGTATGCTACCAGGGGCAGCGAACACTGAAGCTTTCTTT. This codes for CASSMLPGAANTEAFF. The V and J genes are TRBV19 and TRBJ1-1; possible D gene TRBD1, 6 bases. CDR1 and CDR2 (germline): LNHDA, SQIVND (reference sequence). Trimming shortened V by 3 bases and J by 1 base, and 15 bases separated the two germline ends. This CDR3 region has 16 residues. The variable domain in full, completed from reference TRBV19 and TRBJ1-1, reads DGGITQSPKYLFRKEGQNVTLSCEQNLNHDAMYWYRQDPGQGLRLIYYSQIVNDFQKGDIAEGYSVSREKKESFPLTVTSAQKNPTAFYLCASSMLPGAANTEAFFGQGTRLTVV.

The CDR3, as DNA: TGCGCCAGCAGCTTGGAAGGACAGGGGAGTGGGTACACTGAAGCTTTCTTT. It is translated as CASSLEGQGSGYTEAFF. The chain is built from TRBV5-1 and TRBJ1-1, with 9 bases fitting TRBD1. The CDR3 sequence is 17 residues long. Germline CDR1 SGHRS, CDR2 YFSETQ. V shed 0 bases and J 3 bases; nucleotides not matched to a gene: 9.

This clone was recorded only once. This sequence joins TRBV7-9 and TRBJ2-7; D is perhaps TRBD1 (6 bases). Between the trimmed V and J ends, which lost 7 bases and 2 bases, there was a span of 15 bases. In germline, CDR1 is SEHNR, CDR2 FQNEAQ (reference sequence). CDR3 length: 14 residues. The CDR3 nucleotides are TGTGCCAGCATTGGGGGCCGGGGCGCCTACGAGCAGTACTTC. Protein: CASIGGRGAYEQYF.

This clone was seen once. The chain combines TRBV19 with TRBJ1-4; tentatively, D is TRBD1 (6 bases). The CDR3 is made up of 15 amino acids. Germline V lookup: CDR1 LNHDA, CDR2 SQIVND (reference sequence). CDR3 sequence: CTTKPRGLTNEKLFF. CDR3 bases: TGTACGACGAAGCCAAGGGGGTTAACTAATGAAAAACTGTTTTTT.

The chain is built from TRBV6-5 and TRBJ1-5; 7 bases are a match to TRBD1. Germline-derived CDR1 and CDR2 are MNHEY and SVGAGI. This CDR3 comprises 15 residues. After removal of 2 bases from V and 2 bases from J, the junction contained 3 bases not matched to a gene. The CDR3 nucleotides are TGTGCCAGCAGTTACCAGGGGGGAGGCAATCAGCCCCAGCATTTT. Translating gives CASSYQGGGNQPQHF.